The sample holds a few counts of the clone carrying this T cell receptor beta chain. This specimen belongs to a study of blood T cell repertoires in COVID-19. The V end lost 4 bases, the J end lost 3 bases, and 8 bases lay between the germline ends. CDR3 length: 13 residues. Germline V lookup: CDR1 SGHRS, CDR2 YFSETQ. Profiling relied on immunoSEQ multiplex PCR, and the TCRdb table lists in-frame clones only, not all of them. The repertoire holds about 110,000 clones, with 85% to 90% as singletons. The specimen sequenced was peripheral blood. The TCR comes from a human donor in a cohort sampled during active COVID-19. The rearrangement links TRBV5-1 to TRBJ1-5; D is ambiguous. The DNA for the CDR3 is TGCGCCAGCAGCCCCGAGTACAATCAGCCCCAGCATTTT. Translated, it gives CASSPEYNQPQHF.